This T cell receptor beta chain emerged from a study of control samples from healthy donors and cancer patients. This clone was picked up one time. The CDR3 extends over 14 amino acids. Germline values: CDR1 GTSNPN, CDR2 SVGIG (reference sequence). V was clipped by 0 bases and J by 7 bases; unmatched bases: 5. Some clones are missing from TCRdb's copy, which holds only in-frame ones; the method was immunoSEQ multiplex PCR. Among about 28,000 clones listed, about nine tenths were seen once. This rearrangement joins TRBV30 to TRBJ1-4, with 7 positions matching TRBD1. This sequence was found in a man aged 50-60 years with lung cancer. Sample: PBMCs. The CDR3 DNA reads TGTGCCTGGAGTGTACGACAGGGAGGTGAAAAACTGTTTTTT. Translated, it gives CAWSVRQGGEKLFF.